A selection of T cell receptor beta chains follows, all from one sample in a study of Ad26.COV2.S vaccination and SARS-CoV-2 variants. Using immunoSEQ multiplex PCR, the repertoire was profiled, and TCRdb retains in-frame clones only, with some absent. The sample has hundreds of thousands of clones; 87% are singletons. The sequencing here drew on peripheral blood, taken in a trial of Ad26.COV2.S vaccine versus placebo. The source is a person between 18 and 65 years old who received the Ad26.COV2.S COVID-19 vaccine or a placebo. Each CDR3 is given with its conserved first and last residue. The D gene is left open where the match is weak. For some rows the clone size is stated as once, few or many, or as a class when expanded; others skip it.

j_call | clone_size | v_call | d_call | cdr3_nt | cdr3_aa
TRBJ1-1 | NA | TRBV5-1 | NA | TGCGCCAGCAGCCCCGCCGGGAGTACAAACACTGAAGCTTTCTTT | CASSPAGSTNTEAFF
TRBJ1-2 | NA | TRBV19 | TRBD1 | TGTGCCAATCTAAGGGGACAGGGGAGGCCTGGCTACACCTTC | CANLRGQGRPGYTF
TRBJ1-1 | NA | TRBV5-1 | NA | TGCGCCAGCAGCCCGACCCAGGGACCTGAAGCTTTCTTT | CASSPTQGPEAFF
TRBJ1-4 | NA | TRBV30 | NA | TGTGCCTGGGGGAATGGACCTAATGAAAAACTGTTTTTT | CAWGNGPNEKLFF
TRBJ2-2 | once | TRBV5-4 | NA | TGTGCCAGCAGCGCAGGAGACTCGAACACCGGGGAGCTGTTTTTT | CASSAGDSNTGELFF
TRBJ2-6 | NA | TRBV7-6 | NA | TGTGCCAGCAGCTCCCTCGGTTTGTACGGGGCCAACGTCCTGACTTTC | CASSSLGLYGANVLTF
TRBJ1-1 | NA | TRBV5-5 | NA | TGTGCCAGCAGCTTGGGACAGAAGAACACTGAAGCTTTCTTT | CASSLGQKNTEAFF
TRBJ2-7 | NA | TRBV6-5 | NA | TGTGCCAGCAGGGTTTACATCCGCTCCTACGAGCAGTACTTC | CASRVYIRSYEQYF
TRBJ2-1 | NA | TRBV7-2 | NA | TGTGCCAGCACATCCCAGACTAGTCGTCGGGATGAGCAGTTCTTC | CASTSQTSRRDEQFF
TRBJ1-2 | NA | TRBV5-8 | NA | TGTGCCAGCAGCTCGGAACTGAGGGTCGGGGATGGCTACACCTTC | CASSSELRVGDGYTF
TRBJ2-1 | NA | TRBV9 | NA | TGTGCCAGCAGCGTAGTCGGGGGAACCTACAATGAGCAGTTCTTC | CASSVVGGTYNEQFF
TRBJ2-3 | NA | TRBV10-3 | NA | TGTGCCATCAGCGGGGACTCCAGCACAGATACGCAGTATTTT | CAISGDSSTDTQYF
TRBJ2-1 | few | TRBV6-4 | TRBD2 | TGTGCCAGCAGTGAAATAGCGGGGGTGAACAATGAGCAGTTCTTC | CASSEIAGVNNEQFF
TRBJ1-3 | NA | TRBV19 | NA | TGTGCCAGTAGTATGGTACTCTTGACCTCCTCTGGAAACACCATATATTTT | CASSMVLLTSSGNTIYF
TRBJ1-4 | NA | TRBV29-1 | TRBD1 | TGCAGCGTTGGGACAGGTTATGAAAAACTGTTTTTT | CSVGTGYEKLFF
TRBJ1-2 | NA | TRBV7-8 | TRBD1 | TGTGCCAGCAGCTTCACCGGACAGGGGACGCGAGGCTACACCTTC | CASSFTGQGTRGYTF
TRBJ2-1 | once | TRBV28 | NA | TGTGCCAGCAGTCGGGTGGCTAGGAATGAGCAGTTCTTC | CASSRVARNEQFF
TRBJ1-2 | NA | TRBV6-5 | NA | TGTGCCAGCAGGTTTCCGGGTGCCTATGGCTACACCTTC | CASRFPGAYGYTF
TRBJ1-1 | NA | TRBV27 | NA | TGTGCCAGCAGCTTAATGGGGGGTTGGACTGAAGCTTTCTTT | CASSLMGGWTEAFF
TRBJ2-1 | NA | TRBV2 | NA | TGTGCCAGCAGTGAAACAGGACCACTCAATGAGCAGTTCTTC | CASSETGPLNEQFF
TRBJ2-6 | once | TRBV18 | NA | TGTGCCAGCTCACCAAGGGGTGCTTCTGGGGCCAACGTCCTGACTTTC | CASSPRGASGANVLTF
TRBJ1-1 | NA | TRBV9 | TRBD1 | TGTGCCAGCAGCGTACCTATACAGGGGGCAGGAACTGAAGCTTTCTTT | CASSVPIQGAGTEAFF
TRBJ1-1 | NA | TRBV30 | TRBD1 | TGTGCCTGGAGTAGAGGACAGGGTAATGAGAACACTGAAGCTTTCTTT | CAWSRGQGNENTEAFF
TRBJ1-3 | once | TRBV6-5 | TRBD1 | TGTGCCAGCAGTTCGGGGACAGTCCTCTCTGGAAACACCATATATTTT | CASSSGTVLSGNTIYF
TRBJ2-5 | NA | TRBV5-4 | TRBD2 | TGTGCCAGCAGCAGACCCGGGACTAGCGGGAGGGCAGAGACCCAGTACTTC | CASSRPGTSGRAETQYF
TRBJ2-2 | NA | TRBV12-3/TRBV12-4 | NA | TGTGCCAGCAGGGGAGCAAACACCGGGGAGCTGTTTTTT | CASRGANTGELFF
TRBJ1-1 | NA | TRBV2 | TRBD1 | TGTGCCAGCAGTATCCGGATGGTTGTGGGGACAGGGAGTACTGAAGCTTTCTTT | CASSIRMVVGTGSTEAFF
TRBJ2-1 | NA | TRBV11-3 | NA | TGTGCCAGCAGCTGGGATAGCTCCTACAATGAGCAGTTCTTC | CASSWDSSYNEQFF
TRBJ2-7 | NA | TRBV12-3/TRBV12-4 | NA | TGTGCCAGCCTCCGGGACGGATCCTACGAGCAGTACTTC | CASLRDGSYEQYF
TRBJ1-1 | NA | TRBV11-2 | NA | TGTGCCAGCAGCTTAGGACAGGTGAACACTGAAGCTTTCTTT | CASSLGQVNTEAFF
TRBJ1-2 | NA | TRBV9 | NA | TGTGCCAGCAGCGTAGGAGCAGGTGGCTACACCTTC | CASSVGAGGYTF
TRBJ2-5 | NA | TRBV7-9 | NA | TGTGCCAGCAGCGCCCAGGGCTCGTTGGAGACCCAGTACTTC | CASSAQGSLETQYF
TRBJ1-6 | NA | TRBV3-1/TRBV3-2 | NA | TGTGCCAGCAGCCAAGGTTTGCGGGAGAGCTCCTATAATTCACCCCTCCACTTT | CASSQGLRESSYNSPLHF
TRBJ1-4 | NA | TRBV2 | NA | TGTGCCAGCAAGAGGCCAACTAATGAAAAACTGTTTTTT | CASKRPTNEKLFF
TRBJ2-7 | NA | TRBV2 | NA | TGTGCCTCAAGTTTTGCCTACGAGCAGTACTTC | CASSFAYEQYF
TRBJ1-6 | NA | TRBV7-6 | NA | TGTGCCAGCAGCCCCGGCGGGGGATCCTATAATTCACCCCTCCACTTT | CASSPGGGSYNSPLHF
TRBJ1-1 | NA | TRBV5-5 | NA | TGTGCCAGCAGCCCTCGGACACAAAACACTGAAGCTTTCTTT | CASSPRTQNTEAFF
TRBJ2-2 | NA | TRBV6-5 | NA | TGTGCCAGCACCTACCTGTACACCGGGGAGCTGTTTTTT | CASTYLYTGELFF
TRBJ2-4 | NA | TRBV7-2 | NA | TGTGCCAGCAGCTTCCCGGTCTTTGGGAACATTCAGTACTTC | CASSFPVFGNIQYF